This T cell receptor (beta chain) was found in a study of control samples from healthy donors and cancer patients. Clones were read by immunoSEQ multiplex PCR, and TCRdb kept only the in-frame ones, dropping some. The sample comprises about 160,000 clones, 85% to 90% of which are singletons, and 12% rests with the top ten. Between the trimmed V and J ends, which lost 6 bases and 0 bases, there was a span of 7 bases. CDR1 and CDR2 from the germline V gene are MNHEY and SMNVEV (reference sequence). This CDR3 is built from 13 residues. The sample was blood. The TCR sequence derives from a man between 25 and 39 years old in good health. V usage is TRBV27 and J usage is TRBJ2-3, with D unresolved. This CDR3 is CASRKLSTDTQYF. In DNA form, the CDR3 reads TGTGCCAGCAGAAAGCTTAGCACAGATACGCAGTATTTT.